These 5 T cell receptor beta chains came from one sample sequenced in a study of blood T cell repertoires in COVID-19. Profiling relied on immunoSEQ multiplex PCR, and the TCRdb table lists in-frame clones only, not all of them. This sample has more than 6,000 clones; roughly 88% occur once, and the top ten carry 10%. The source material was peripheral blood. These receptors were collected from a human donor with active COVID-19. The donor label of this sample is uncertain.

The sample holds a few counts of this clone. The chain carries TRBV7-9 and TRBJ2-1; possible D gene TRBD1, 6 bases. V shed 5 bases and J shed 8 bases, with 19 bases lying between them. Germline assignment: CDR1 SEHNR and CDR2 FQNEAQ (reference sequence). The CDR3 contains 15 residues. CDR3 sequence: CASSLGTGQLDEQFF. Here the CDR3 DNA reads TGTGCCAGCAGCCTCGGGACCGGACAGCTGGATGAGCAGTTCTTC.

This clone was detected once. J is TRBJ1-3 and V is TRBV10-2; 7 bases agree with TRBD1. Germline CDR1 is WSHSY and CDR2 is SAAADI. J lost 0 bases, V lost 7 bases, and 3 bases had no gene match. CDR3 length: 14 amino acids. Here the CDR3 reads CASKDRPSGNTIYF. CDR3 DNA: TGCGCCAGCAAGGACAGGCCCTCTGGAAACACCATATATTTT.

The rearrangement joins TRBV5-1 to TRBJ2-5; tentatively, D is TRBD2 (6 bases). Germline lookup yields CDR1 SGHRS and CDR2 YFSETQ. The CDR3 runs to 17 residues. V was trimmed by 0 bases and J by 3 bases, leaving 18 bases between them. The CDR3 reads CASSLAGGRTGKETQYF. For the CDR3, the DNA is TGCGCCAGCAGCTTGGCCGGGGGAAGAACTGGCAAAGAGACCCAGTACTTC.

V is TRBV19 and J is TRBJ1-1; D possibly corresponds to TRBD1 (6 bases). This CDR3 comprises 15 residues. With 6 bases removed from V and 0 bases from J, the gap between germline ends came to 14 bases. From germline, CDR1 is LNHDA and CDR2 SQIVND (reference sequence). The CDR3 nucleotides are TGTGCCAGTAGCGACAGGATGCATTTGAACACTGAAGCTTTCTTT. Amino acids: CASSDRMHLNTEAFF. Combining the CDR3 with reference TRBV19 and TRBJ1-1 gives the whole variable domain DGGITQSPKYLFRKEGQNVTLSCEQNLNHDAMYWYRQDPGQGLRLIYYSQIVNDFQKGDIAEGYSVSREKKESFPLTVTSAQKNPTAFYLCASSDRMHLNTEAFFGQGTRLTVV.

The chain combines TRBV5-4 with TRBJ2-1; the match to TRBD2 covers 7 bases. The germline CDR1 and CDR2 sequences are SGHNT and YYREEE (reference sequence). Trimming took 4 bases from V and 0 from J; bases not matched to a gene: 4. CDR3 length equals 15 residues. For the CDR3, the DNA is TGTGCCAGCAGCCCTAGGACTAGCTCCTACAATGAGCAGTTCTTC. It yields the protein CASSPRTSSYNEQFF.